This entry is about one TCR beta chain. Its antigen is undetermined. Germline and genes here are mouse. Sequencing ends 1 residue short of the CDR3 end; the germline J gene provides the rest. The entry originates in a study of tissue T cells after allogeneic stem cell transplantation. Study-level points and caveats: Some tissue clones might be persisting host cells; their alloreactivity or antigen specificity was not determined.

Time point noted: mouse harvest day 7 after allogeneic transplant. Mouse grafts combined 10^7 T-cell-depleted bone marrow cells with 10^6 splenic CD5+ T cells. Clones were read by immunoSEQ multiplex PCR, and TCRdb kept only the in-frame ones, dropping some. The table includes 9,500 or so clones, 35% to 50% detected once. Germline CDR1 and CDR2: KGHPV and FQNQEV (reference sequence). The CDR3 extends over 14 amino acids. J was trimmed by 0 bases and V by 4 bases; bases with no gene match: 1. Sequenced sample: skin. This TCR was sampled from a female BALB/c mouse given C57BL/6 T cells with graft-versus-host disease after an allogeneic hematopoietic cell transplant. The genes are TRBV26 and TRBJ2-3, with TRBD1 identical over 7 bases. The CDR3 loop reads CASSRDSSAETLYF. The sequenced part of the CDR3 DNA is TGTGCCAGCAGTCGGGACAGCAGTGCAGAAACGCTGTAT.